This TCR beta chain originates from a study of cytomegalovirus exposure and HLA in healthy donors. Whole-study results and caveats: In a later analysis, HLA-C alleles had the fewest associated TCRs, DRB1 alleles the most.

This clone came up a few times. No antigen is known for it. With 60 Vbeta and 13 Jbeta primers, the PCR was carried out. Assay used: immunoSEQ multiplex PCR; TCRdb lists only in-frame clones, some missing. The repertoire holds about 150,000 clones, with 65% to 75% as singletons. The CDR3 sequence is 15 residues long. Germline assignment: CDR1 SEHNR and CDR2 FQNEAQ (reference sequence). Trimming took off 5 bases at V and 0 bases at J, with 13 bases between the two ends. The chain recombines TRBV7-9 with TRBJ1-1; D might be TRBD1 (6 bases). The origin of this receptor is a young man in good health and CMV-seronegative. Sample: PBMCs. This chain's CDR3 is CASSTSTGLNTEAFF. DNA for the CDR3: TGTGCCAGCAGCACCTCGACAGGATTGAACACTGAAGCTTTCTTT.